The present TCR beta chain was sequenced within a study of siplizumab effects on memory and regulatory T cells. Per sample, roughly 94,000 TCR templates underwent assay. Libraries were prepared by immunoSEQ multiplex PCR; TCRdb keeps only in-frame clonotypes and omits some of them. The data hold approximately 100,000 clones, with about nine tenths observed a single time. Germline V gene sequence: CDR1 GTSNPN, CDR2 SVGIG (reference sequence). CDR3 length: 13 residues. V was shortened by 4 bases and J by 2 bases, with 12 bases between the two germline ends. Broader study findings: Fewer alloreactive sequences mapped to unstimulated CD4+ memory cells under siplizumab. Naive T cells apparently outstripped memory cells in diversity and seemed major alloresponse contributors. In controls, less than 30% of mappable alloreactive CD4+ clones were Treg-derived on average, versus about 64% with siplizumab.

A word on this clone: Antigen specificity is unknown.

The chain links TRBV30 to TRBJ2-7; D is uncertain. This TCR derives from a human donor in good health. Sequencing was done on a sample of non-Treg CD4+ T cells sorted from blood. This CDR3 reads CAWTQDGTYEQYF. CDR3 DNA: TGTGCCTGGACTCAGGACGGAACCTACGAGCAGTACTTC.